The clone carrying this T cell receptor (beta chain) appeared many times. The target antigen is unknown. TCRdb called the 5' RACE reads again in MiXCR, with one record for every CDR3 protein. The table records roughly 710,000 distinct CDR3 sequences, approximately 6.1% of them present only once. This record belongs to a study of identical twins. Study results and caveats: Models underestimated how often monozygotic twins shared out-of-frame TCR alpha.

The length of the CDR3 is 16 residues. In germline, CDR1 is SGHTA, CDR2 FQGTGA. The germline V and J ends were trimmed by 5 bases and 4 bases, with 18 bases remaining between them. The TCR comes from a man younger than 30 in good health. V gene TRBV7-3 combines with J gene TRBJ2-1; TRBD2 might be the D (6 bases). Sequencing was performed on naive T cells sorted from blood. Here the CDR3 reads CASSPRSGAIYNEQFF. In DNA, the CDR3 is TGTGCCAGCAGCCCTCGTTCGGGAGCCATATACAATGAGCAGTTCTTC. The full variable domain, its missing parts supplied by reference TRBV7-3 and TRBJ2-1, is GAGVSQTPSNKVTEKGKYVELRCDPISGHTALYWYRQSLGQGPEFLIYFQGTGAADDSGLPNDRFFAVRPEGSVSTLKIQRTERGDSAVYLCASSPRSGAIYNEQFFGPGTRLTVL.